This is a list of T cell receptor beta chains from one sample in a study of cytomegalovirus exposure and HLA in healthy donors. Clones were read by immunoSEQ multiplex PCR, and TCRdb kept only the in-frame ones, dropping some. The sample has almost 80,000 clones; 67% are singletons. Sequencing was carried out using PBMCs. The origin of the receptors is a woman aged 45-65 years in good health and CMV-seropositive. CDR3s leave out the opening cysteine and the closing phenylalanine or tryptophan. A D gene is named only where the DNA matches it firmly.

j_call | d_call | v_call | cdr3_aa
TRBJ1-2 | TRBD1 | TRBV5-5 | ASNLQGGNYGYT
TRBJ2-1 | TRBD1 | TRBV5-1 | ASSLTGGRNEQF
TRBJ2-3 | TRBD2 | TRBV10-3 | AISELAGGIPDTQY
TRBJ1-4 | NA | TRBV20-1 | SAKTGGGLF
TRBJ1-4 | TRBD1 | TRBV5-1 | ASSLVPGGNEKLF
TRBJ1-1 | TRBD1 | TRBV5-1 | ASSLAPGQGAEAF
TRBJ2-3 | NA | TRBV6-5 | ASSYSRSPGDTQY
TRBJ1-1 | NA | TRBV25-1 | ASSEPFQGPNTEAF
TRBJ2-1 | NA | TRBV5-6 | ASSLRPSGERF
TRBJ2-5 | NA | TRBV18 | ASSPDSTKETQY
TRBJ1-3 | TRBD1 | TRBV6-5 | ASRFETGDGNTIY
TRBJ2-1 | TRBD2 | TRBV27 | ASSEYPSGGHNEQF
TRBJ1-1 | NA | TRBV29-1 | SVGGSNTEAF
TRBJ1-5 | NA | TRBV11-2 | ASSFERDQPQH
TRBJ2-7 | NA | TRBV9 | ASSESGPSYEQY
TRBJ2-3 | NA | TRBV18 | ASSSSTDTQY
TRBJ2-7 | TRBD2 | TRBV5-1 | ASSPEHGGEQY
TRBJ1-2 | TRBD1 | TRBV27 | ASSPQGSFNYGYT
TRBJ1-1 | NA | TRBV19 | ASSIVGSTEAF
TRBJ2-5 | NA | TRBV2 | ASRPFRETQY
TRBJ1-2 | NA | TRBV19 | ASSPGTNYGYT
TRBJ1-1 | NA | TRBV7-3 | ASSLGGRVGTEAF
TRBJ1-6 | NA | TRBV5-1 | ASSSDGGPLH
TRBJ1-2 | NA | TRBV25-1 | ASSELGSGGYT
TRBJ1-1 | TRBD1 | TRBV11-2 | ASSTDRGFTMNTEAF
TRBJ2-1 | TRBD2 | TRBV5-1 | ASSLERGGRMSWEQF
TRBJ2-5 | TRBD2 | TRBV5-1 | ASSLQVAGGENQETQY
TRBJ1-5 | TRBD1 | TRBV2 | ASSGDRGRQPQH
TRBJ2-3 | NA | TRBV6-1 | ASSEPRGSTDTQY
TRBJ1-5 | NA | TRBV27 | ASSLWAGENQPQH
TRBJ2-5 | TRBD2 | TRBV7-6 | ASSFTSGGQETQY
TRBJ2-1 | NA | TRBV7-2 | ASSLTPAAYNEQF
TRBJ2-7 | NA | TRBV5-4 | ASSLVLRGEQY
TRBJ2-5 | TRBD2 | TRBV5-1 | ASSLAGGGMQETQY
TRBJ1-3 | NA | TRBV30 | AWKTHRAGNTIY
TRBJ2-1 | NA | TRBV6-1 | ASSEYGGSYNEQF
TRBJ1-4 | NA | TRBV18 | ASSPLATNEKLF
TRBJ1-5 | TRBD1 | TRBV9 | ASSVGAGGEDQPQH
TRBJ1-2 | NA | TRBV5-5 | ASSSLLGYT
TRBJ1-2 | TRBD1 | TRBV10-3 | AISPGTGDKYGYT
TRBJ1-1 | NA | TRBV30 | AWSGMRGTEAF
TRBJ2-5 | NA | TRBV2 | ASSVMRGAGETQY
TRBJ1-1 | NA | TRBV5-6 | ASSLGSDTEAF
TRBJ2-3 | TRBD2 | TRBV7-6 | ASSLGLAGGRSTDTQY